These 7 T cell receptor beta chains came from one sample sequenced in a study of T cell responses to AZD1222 COVID-19 vaccine. Assay used: immunoSEQ multiplex PCR; TCRdb lists only in-frame clones, some missing. The sample has 57,000 or so clones, 75% to 90% seen once. Sequenced material: peripheral blood, taken on day 0 of MenACWY control vaccination. These receptors were taken from an adult in good health.

The rearrangement links TRBV5-8 to TRBJ1-1, with D unclear. This CDR3 is built from 14 residues. Germline CDR1 reads SGHTS; CDR2 reads YDEGEE. V lost 4 bases and J lost 1, with 11 bases in between. CDR3 coding DNA: TGTGCCAGCAGCACCCCCCTCGGGAACACTGAAGCTTTCTTT. Its protein product is CASSTPLGNTEAFF.

V is TRBV9 and J is TRBJ1-1; 8 bases map to TRBD1. The CDR3 runs 14 residues. Germline V gene data show CDR1 as SGDLS and CDR2 as YYNGEE. Trimming removed 3 bases from V and 5 bases from J; junction bases left unmatched: 6. The CDR3: CASSEDRVSTEAFF. Written as DNA, the CDR3 is TGTGCCAGCAGCGAGGACAGGGTGTCTACTGAAGCTTTCTTT.

Concerning this clone itself: The same CDR3 also results from other DNA sequences found in this sample. This chain's CDR3 is CASSQDRSNQPQHF. The CDR3 DNA reads as TGCGCCAGCAGCCAAGATAGAAGCAATCAGCCCCAGCATTTT. The V gene is TRBV4-1, the J gene TRBJ1-5, with no clear D. The CDR3 contains 14 residues. Trimming shortened V by 0 bases and J by 1 base, and 4 bases separated the two germline ends. Germline assignment: CDR1 MGHRA and CDR2 YSYEKL.

The chain carries TRBV3-1 (or the pseudogene TRBV3-2) and TRBJ2-5; D gene uncertain. This CDR3 has 14 amino acids. Germline CDR1 reads LGHDT; CDR2 reads YNNKEL (reference sequence). Deletions cut 1 base from V and 4 bases from J, with 10 bases between. The CDR3: CASSQARVAETQYF. DNA for the CDR3: TGTGCCAGCAGCCAAGCCCGGGTGGCAGAGACCCAGTACTTC.

V is TRBV30 and J is TRBJ2-1; D is unresolved. The CDR3 sequence is 13 residues long. CDR1 and CDR2 from the germline V gene are GTSNPN and SVGIG (reference sequence). The germline V and J ends were trimmed by 3 bases and 5 bases, with 11 bases remaining between them. In nucleotides, the CDR3 is TGTGCCTGGAGGCATCGCCCCCACAATGAGCAGTTCTTC. This encodes CAWRHRPHNEQFF.

This chain uses TRBV6-5 with TRBJ2-2; 8 nucleotides agree with TRBD1. V shed 6 bases and J 3 bases; nucleotides not matched to a gene: 6. CDR3 size: 15 residues. Germline values: CDR1 MNHEY, CDR2 SVGAGI. DNA for the CDR3: TGTGCCAGCAGGGCCGGGACAGGATACACCGGGGAGCTGTTTTTT. Encoded protein: CASRAGTGYTGELFF.

This clone was picked up a small number of times. This sequence joins TRBV4-3 and TRBJ2-3; 10 nucleotides line up with TRBD2. The germline gives CDR1 LGHNA, CDR2 YSLEER. This CDR3 has 17 amino acids. V shed 0 bases, J shed 1 base, and the junction held 4 bases outside the gene matches. The CDR3 nucleotides are TGCGCCAGCAGCCAAGATGCTGGACTAGCGGGCACAGATACGCAGTATTTT. Its translation: CASSQDAGLAGTDTQYF.